The 21 T cell receptor beta chains in this list originate from one sample, sequenced in a study of Ad26.COV2.S vaccination and SARS-CoV-2 variants. The repertoire was sequenced with immunoSEQ multiplex PCR; TCRdb's copy has only in-frame clones and lacks some. This sample has 300,000 to 400,000 clones; 92% occur once, and the top ten carry roughly 3.9%. This sample comprised peripheral blood, obtained after recovery from COVID-19. These receptors all stem from a human donor who had recovered from COVID-19.

The chain couples TRBV28 to TRBJ1-6, with D possibly TRBD1 on 5 matching bases. Per germline, CDR1 MDHEN and CDR2 SYDVKM. CDR3 length: 14 amino acids. Between the trimmed V and J ends, which lost 6 bases and 7 bases, there was a span of 13 bases. CDR3 coding DNA: TGTGCCAGCAGCCGAGGCCAGGGCAATTCACCCCTCCACTTT. As protein: CASSRGQGNSPLHF.

In its sample, this clone was seen once. This sequence joins TRBV7-9 and TRBJ1-1, with 7 bases identical to TRBD1. V trimming: 3 bases; J trimming: 5 bases; junction bases outside the gene matches: 9. Germline values: CDR1 SEHNR, CDR2 FQNEAQ (reference sequence). The CDR3 length is 15 residues. CDR3 sequence reads: CASSFQTGIGTEAFF. The CDR3, as DNA: TGTGCCAGCAGCTTTCAGACAGGGATTGGAACTGAAGCTTTCTTT.

J is TRBJ2-7 and V is TRBV19; 10 bases agree with TRBD1. V lost 2 bases and J lost 2; bases outside the gene matches: 6. Germline values: CDR1 LNHDA, CDR2 SQIVND (reference sequence). The CDR3 length is 16 residues. CDR3 bases: TGTGCCAGTAGTATAAACGGACAGGGGGGAACCTACGAGCAGTACTTC. This gives the protein CASSINGQGGTYEQYF. Supplemented by reference TRBV19 and TRBJ2-7, the full variable domain reads DGGITQSPKYLFRKEGQNVTLSCEQNLNHDAMYWYRQDPGQGLRLIYYSQIVNDFQKGDIAEGYSVSREKKESFPLTVTSAQKNPTAFYLCASSINGQGGTYEQYFGPGTRLTVT.

CDR3 protein: CASSHLSRTGNNSPLHF. DNA of the CDR3: TGTGCCAGCAGCCATCTTTCTCGGACAGGGAATAATTCACCCCTCCACTTT. V is TRBV3-1 (or the pseudogene TRBV3-2) and J is TRBJ1-6, with 8 bases identical to TRBD1. The germline CDR1 and CDR2 sequences are LGHDT and YNNKEL (reference sequence). There are 17 residues in the CDR3. V lost 3 bases to trimming and J lost 5 bases; unmatched junction nucleotides: 9.

Only one count was recorded for this clone. V and J are TRBV5-1 and TRBJ1-1, with D possibly TRBD1 on 6 matching bases. The CDR3 sequence is 14 residues long. The V and J ends lost 2 bases and 7 bases respectively, with 15 bases between them. The germline V gene has CDR1 SGHRS and CDR2 YFSETQ. Here the CDR3 reads CASSLGQSMLEAFF. In nucleotides, the CDR3 is TGCGCCAGCAGCTTAGGACAGTCGATGCTTGAAGCTTTCTTT. The whole variable domain, filled in from reference TRBV5-1 and TRBJ1-1, reads KAGVTQTPRYLIKTRGQQVTLSCSPISGHRSVSWYQQTPGQGLQFLFEYFSETQRNKGNFPGRFSGRQFSNSRSEMNVSTLELGDSALYLCASSLGQSMLEAFFGQGTRLTVV.

V and J are TRBV5-5 and TRBJ1-3; D might be TRBD1 (6 bases). Germline V gene data show CDR1 as SGHKS and CDR2 as YYEKEE (reference sequence). CDR3 length: 15 residues. V was pared by 4 bases and J by 2 bases, with 13 bases between. The CDR3 sequence is CASSLGSGAGNTIYF. In DNA form, the CDR3 reads TGTGCCAGCAGCCTCGGGTCAGGGGCTGGAAACACCATATATTTT.

The genes are TRBV7-9 and TRBJ2-2; D may be TRBD1 (5 bases). The CDR3 is made up of 15 amino acids. Trimming removed 4 bases from V and 7 bases from J, with 16 bases in between. Germline CDR1 and CDR2: SEHNR and FQNEAQ (reference sequence). CDR3 residues: CASSSQQDSGGELFF. The CDR3 region has the DNA TGTGCCAGCAGCTCCCAACAGGATTCCGGCGGGGAGCTGTTTTTT. Complete variable domain (other parts from reference TRBV7-9 and TRBJ2-2): DTGVSQNPRHKITKRGQNVTFRCDPISEHNRLYWYRQTLGQGPEFLTYFQNEAQLEKSRLLSDRFSAERPKGSFSTLEIQRTEQGDSAMYLCASSSQQDSGGELFFGEGSRLTVL.

The chain couples TRBV5-5 to TRBJ2-1, with no clear D. V lost 2 bases to trimming and J lost 3 bases, with 9 bases between them. Germline V lookup: CDR1 SGHKS, CDR2 YYEKEE (reference sequence). The CDR3 is 14 residues long. The CDR3 here is CASSFGSLYNEQFF. As DNA, the CDR3 is TGTGCCAGCAGCTTCGGGTCGCTCTACAATGAGCAGTTCTTC.

The chain couples TRBV5-1 to TRBJ1-2; D is uncertain. The ends were cut back, 0 bases at V and 1 base at J, with 7 bases in the middle. Germline V lookup: CDR1 SGHRS, CDR2 YFSETQ. The CDR3 loop spans 14 amino acids. Here the CDR3 reads CASSLARNNYGYTF. The CDR3 bases are TGCGCCAGCAGCTTGGCTAGGAATAACTATGGCTACACCTTC.

V gene TRBV19 combines with J gene TRBJ2-7, with 7 bases matching TRBD1. The germline gives CDR1 LNHDA, CDR2 SQIVND (reference sequence). There are 14 residues in the CDR3. V lost 6 bases and J lost 3; bases outside the gene matches: 8. The CDR3 is CASSPRGSFYEQYF. CDR3 sequence (DNA): TGTGCCAGTAGCCCCAGGGGGTCTTTCTACGAGCAGTACTTC.

CDR3 sequence reads: CASSPHGGASYNEQFF. The CDR3 DNA reads TGTGCCAGCAGCCCCCACGGGGGGGCCTCCTACAATGAGCAGTTCTTC. The chain carries TRBV6-6 and TRBJ2-1; 8 positions agree with TRBD2. The V and J ends lost 6 bases and 0 bases, in that order; junction bases with no gene match: 7. CDR3 length: 16 amino acids. Germline assignment: CDR1 MNHNY and CDR2 SVGAGI (reference sequence).

J is TRBJ1-5 and V is TRBV5-6, with D possibly matching TRBD1 (5 bases). The CDR3 runs to 15 residues. Deletions cut 1 base from V and 2 bases from J, with 10 bases between. In germline, CDR1 is SGHDT, CDR2 YYEEEE. CDR3 sequence reads: CASSLKGSGNQPQHF. CDR3 DNA sequence: TGTGCCAGCAGCTTGAAGGGGTCTGGCAATCAGCCCCAGCATTTT.

In nucleotides, the CDR3 is TGTGCCAGCAGTGAGGATTTGGCAGATACGCAGTATTTT. Translated: CASSEDLADTQYF. The chain employs TRBV2 and TRBJ2-3; no clear D gene. The CDR3 covers 13 residues. Germline-derived CDR1 and CDR2 are SNHLY and FYNNEI. Trimming left V 3 bases short and J 4 bases short, with 8 bases between.

The genes are TRBV2 and TRBJ2-2; TRBD2 matches at 12 bases. The junction had 8 bases not matched to a gene; V was cut back by 4 bases and J by 2 bases. Germline CDR1 is SNHLY and CDR2 is FYNNEI. The CDR3 length is 18 residues. In nucleotides, the CDR3 is TGTGCCAGCAGTGTAGAGACTAGCGGGGGACCTAACACCGGGGAGCTGTTTTTT. Its translation is CASSVETSGGPNTGELFF.

The chain is built from TRBV7-9 and TRBJ1-1; a possible D gene is TRBD1 (5 bases). Trimming stripped 5 bases from V and 8 bases from J, with 9 bases between. Germline assignment: CDR1 SEHNR and CDR2 FQNEAQ (reference sequence). This CDR3 has 11 amino acids. The CDR3 nucleotides read TGTGCCAGCAGCACGGGGCCGGAAGCTTTCTTT. This encodes CASSTGPEAFF. The entire variable domain, with the rest obtained from reference TRBV7-9 and TRBJ1-1, is as follows: DTGVSQNPRHKITKRGQNVTFRCDPISEHNRLYWYRQTLGQGPEFLTYFQNEAQLEKSRLLSDRFSAERPKGSFSTLEIQRTEQGDSAMYLCASSTGPEAFFGQGTRLTVV.

Details on this clone: Other DNA sequences in the same sample also yield this CDR3. The chain carries TRBV9 and TRBJ1-3; D not certain. The germline CDR1 and CDR2 sequences are SGDLS and YYNGEE. This CDR3 spans 11 amino acids. With 3 bases removed from V and 4 bases from J, the gap between germline ends came to 2 bases. The CDR3 DNA reads as TGTGCCAGCAGCGGAGGAAACACCATATATTTT. Translated: CASSGGNTIYF.

J is TRBJ2-2 and V is TRBV11-3, with a possible D match to TRBD2 (5 bases). Trimming stripped 5 bases from V and 3 bases from J, with 16 bases between. Germline V CDR1 and CDR2: SGHNT, YENEEA. This CDR3 has 16 amino acids. This CDR3 is CASSIGWGEDTGELFF. CDR3 nucleotide sequence: TGTGCCAGCAGCATAGGCTGGGGAGAAGACACCGGGGAGCTGTTTTTT.

This clone is a singleton in its sample. The chain is built from TRBV5-6 and TRBJ1-4; the D is unclear. In germline, CDR1 is SGHDT, CDR2 YYEEEE. The CDR3 consists of 15 residues. The V gene lost 4 bases and the J gene lost 0 bases, with 10 bases spanning the gap. CDR3 sequence (DNA): TGTGCCAGCAGCCCAATGACAACAACTAATGAAAAACTGTTTTTT. Its translation is CASSPMTTTNEKLFF.

The chain employs TRBV7-9 and TRBJ2-7; weak D call: TRBD1 (6 bases). This CDR3 has 14 residues. Germline lookup yields CDR1 SEHNR and CDR2 FQNEAQ (reference sequence). With 4 bases removed from V and 3 bases from J, the gap between germline ends came to 13 bases. The CDR3 coding sequence is TGTGCCAGCAGCTCCTACAGGGACGACTACGAGCAGTACTTC. It encodes CASSSYRDDYEQYF.

Points on this clone: Other DNA sequences in the same sample also yield this CDR3. The chain's CDR3 is CASSLAGGTDTQYF. In DNA, the CDR3 is TGCGCCAGCAGCTTGGCGGGGGGCACAGATACGCAGTATTTT. The chain is built from TRBV5-1 and TRBJ2-3, with D perhaps matching TRBD2 (6 bases). Deletions cut 0 bases from V and 1 base from J, with 6 bases between. CDR3 length: 14 residues. Per germline, CDR1 SGHRS and CDR2 YFSETQ.

The chain links TRBV24-1 to TRBJ2-3; TRBD2 might be the D (6 bases). The germline V and J ends were trimmed by 10 bases and 2 bases, with 12 bases remaining between them. Germline CDR1 reads KGHDR; CDR2 reads SFDVKD. The CDR3 extends over 13 amino acids. CDR3 region: CATGAGSTDTQYF. The CDR3 DNA follows: TGTGCCACTGGAGCGGGCTCCACAGATACGCAGTATTTT.